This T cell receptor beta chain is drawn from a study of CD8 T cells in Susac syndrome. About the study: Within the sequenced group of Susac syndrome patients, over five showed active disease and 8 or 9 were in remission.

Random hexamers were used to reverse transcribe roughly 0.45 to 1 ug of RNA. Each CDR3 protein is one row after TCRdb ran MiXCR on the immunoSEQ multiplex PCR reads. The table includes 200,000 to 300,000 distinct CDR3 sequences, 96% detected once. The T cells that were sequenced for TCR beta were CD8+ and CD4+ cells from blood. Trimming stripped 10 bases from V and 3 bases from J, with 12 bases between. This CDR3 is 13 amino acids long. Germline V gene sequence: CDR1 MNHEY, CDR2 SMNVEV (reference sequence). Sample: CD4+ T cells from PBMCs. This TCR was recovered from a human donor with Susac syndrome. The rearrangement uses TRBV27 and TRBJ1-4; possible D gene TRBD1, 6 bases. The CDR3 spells CATRTDPNEKLFF. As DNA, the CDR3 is TGTGCCACCCGGACAGACCCTAATGAAAAACTGTTTTTT. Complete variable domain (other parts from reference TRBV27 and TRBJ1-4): EAQVTQNPRYLITVTGKKLTVTCSQNMNHEYMSWYRQDPGLGLRQIYYSMNVEVTDKGDVPEGYKVSRKEKRNFPLILESPSPNQTSLYFCATRTDPNEKLFFGSGTQLSVL.